These 10 T cell receptor beta chains were sequenced from one sample in a study of radiation and T cells in renal cell carcinoma. The sample's time point: baseline pretreatment blood. As to treatment: 15 Gy SBRT to primary tumor, nephrectomy 4 weeks later. Generated by immunoSEQ multiplex PCR, the TCRdb table keeps only in-frame clones and is missing some. This sample has approximately 150,000 clones, with less than 90% found just once. The sample consisted of blood, taken from a patient whose treatment included radiotherapy and nephrectomy. These TCRs come from a woman between 45 and 65 years old with renal cell carcinoma.

This clone was found once. The J gene is TRBJ2-7, the V gene TRBV18; 9 positions agree with TRBD1. Trimming removed 4 bases from V and 10 bases from J; junction bases left unmatched: 11. This CDR3 spans 14 amino acids. CDR1 and CDR2 (germline): KGHSH, LQKENI. CDR3 in amino acids: CASSRPGTGNEQYF. The CDR3, as DNA: TGTGCCAGCTCACGTCCTGGGACAGGGAATGAACAGTACTTC. Together with reference TRBV18 and TRBJ2-7, the CDR3 gives the full variable domain: NAGVMQNPRHLVRRRGQEARLRCSPMKGHSHVYWYRQLPEEGLKFMVYLQKENIIDESGMPKERFSAEFPKEGPSILRIQQVVRGDSAAYFCASSRPGTGNEQYFGPGTRLTVT.

The V call is TRBV27, the J call TRBJ1-1; the D is unclear. The CDR3 is made up of 13 amino acids. Trimming removed 10 bases from V and 8 bases from J, with 20 bases in between. Per germline, CDR1 MNHEY and CDR2 SMNVEV (reference sequence). The CDR3 bases are TGTGCCACCCGGTTACCAGACAACGGAGAAGCTTTCTTT. Translated, it gives CATRLPDNGEAFF.

The V call is TRBV6-5, the J call TRBJ2-7; 9 bases are shared with TRBD1. CDR1 is MNHEY, CDR2 SVGAGI, per germline. The CDR3 sequence is 14 residues long. Losses at the gene ends were 8 bases for V and 7 bases for J; bases not matched to a gene: 12. The CDR3 region is CASAWDRVQPEQYF. DNA of the CDR3: TGTGCCAGCGCGTGGGACAGGGTGCAGCCGGAGCAGTACTTC.

This clone was counted only a few times. The chain employs TRBV6-1 and TRBJ1-6, with 10 bases identical to TRBD1. This CDR3 comprises 15 residues. CDR1 is MNHNS and CDR2 is SASEGT in the germline V gene. The J segment lost 8 bases and the V segment lost 3 bases, leaving 4 bases of the junction unmatched. CDR3: CASSDSGTGDSPLHF. CDR3 DNA sequence: TGTGCCAGCAGTGATTCCGGGACAGGGGATTCACCCCTCCACTTT.

The V call is TRBV7-9, the J call TRBJ1-1; tentative D call: TRBD1 (5 bases). With 1 base removed from V and 4 bases from J, the gap between germline ends came to 13 bases. This CDR3 comprises 15 residues. Per germline, CDR1 SEHNR and CDR2 FQNEAQ (reference sequence). In nucleotides, the CDR3 is TGTGCCAGCAGCTTAGATGGGGCCCTGGGCACTGAAGCTTTCTTT. It encodes CASSLDGALGTEAFF.

A few counts support this clone. The chain employs TRBV9 and TRBJ2-1; 7 positions match TRBD1. After removal of 0 bases from V and 3 bases from J, the junction contained 3 bases not matched to a gene. From germline, CDR1 is SGDLS and CDR2 YYNGEE. The CDR3 has 15 amino acids. The CDR3 sequence is CASSVEGTDYNEQFF. The CDR3 DNA reads as TGTGCCAGCAGCGTAGAAGGGACAGACTACAATGAGCAGTTCTTC.

The J gene is TRBJ2-7, the V gene TRBV4-1; D is unclear. The CDR3 has 15 residues. Between the trimmed V and J ends, which lost 1 base and 0 bases, there was a span of 10 bases. Germline V gives CDR1 MGHRA, CDR2 YSYEKL. DNA of the CDR3: TGCGCCAGCAGCCAAGGGCAAATGAGCTCCTACGAGCAGTACTTC. Translation gives CASSQGQMSSYEQYF.

The chain carries TRBV5-6 and TRBJ2-7, with D possibly matching TRBD1 (6 bases). Germline lookup yields CDR1 SGHDT and CDR2 YYEEEE. This CDR3 comprises 14 residues. Trimming pared 1 base from V and 4 bases from J, leaving 12 bases between. The CDR3 DNA reads TGTGCCAGCAGCTTGTTACAGGGTGCTTACGAGCAGTACTTC. As protein: CASSLLQGAYEQYF. Full variable domain (missing parts from reference TRBV5-6 and TRBJ2-7): DAGVTQSPTHLIKTRGQQVTLRCSPKSGHDTVSWYQQALGQGPQFIFQYYEEEERQRGNFPDRFSGHQFPNYSSELNVNALLLGDSALYLCASSLLQGAYEQYFGPGTRLTVT.

V gene TRBV30 combines with J gene TRBJ2-1, with 8 nucleotides matching TRBD2. This CDR3 contains 15 residues. The J segment lost 7 bases and the V segment lost 0 bases, leaving 8 bases of the junction unmatched. Germline V lookup: CDR1 GTSNPN, CDR2 SVGIG (reference sequence). The CDR3 nucleotides are TGTGCCTGGAGTGTACGGGGGGGCCTGGGGAATGAGCAGTTCTTC. This gives the protein CAWSVRGGLGNEQFF.

The J gene is TRBJ2-7, the V gene TRBV5-6; D not resolved. V lost 0 bases and J 8 bases, leaving 9 bases between the germline ends. This CDR3 is 12 amino acids long. Germline V CDR1 and CDR2: SGHDT, YYEEEE. The DNA for the CDR3 is TGTGCCAGCAGCTTGGCCACGCGTAAGCAGTACTTC. Encoded protein: CASSLATRKQYF. The full variable domain, rest sourced from reference TRBV5-6 and TRBJ2-7, is DAGVTQSPTHLIKTRGQQVTLRCSPKSGHDTVSWYQQALGQGPQFIFQYYEEEERQRGNFPDRFSGHQFPNYSSELNVNALLLGDSALYLCASSLATRKQYFGPGTRLTVT.